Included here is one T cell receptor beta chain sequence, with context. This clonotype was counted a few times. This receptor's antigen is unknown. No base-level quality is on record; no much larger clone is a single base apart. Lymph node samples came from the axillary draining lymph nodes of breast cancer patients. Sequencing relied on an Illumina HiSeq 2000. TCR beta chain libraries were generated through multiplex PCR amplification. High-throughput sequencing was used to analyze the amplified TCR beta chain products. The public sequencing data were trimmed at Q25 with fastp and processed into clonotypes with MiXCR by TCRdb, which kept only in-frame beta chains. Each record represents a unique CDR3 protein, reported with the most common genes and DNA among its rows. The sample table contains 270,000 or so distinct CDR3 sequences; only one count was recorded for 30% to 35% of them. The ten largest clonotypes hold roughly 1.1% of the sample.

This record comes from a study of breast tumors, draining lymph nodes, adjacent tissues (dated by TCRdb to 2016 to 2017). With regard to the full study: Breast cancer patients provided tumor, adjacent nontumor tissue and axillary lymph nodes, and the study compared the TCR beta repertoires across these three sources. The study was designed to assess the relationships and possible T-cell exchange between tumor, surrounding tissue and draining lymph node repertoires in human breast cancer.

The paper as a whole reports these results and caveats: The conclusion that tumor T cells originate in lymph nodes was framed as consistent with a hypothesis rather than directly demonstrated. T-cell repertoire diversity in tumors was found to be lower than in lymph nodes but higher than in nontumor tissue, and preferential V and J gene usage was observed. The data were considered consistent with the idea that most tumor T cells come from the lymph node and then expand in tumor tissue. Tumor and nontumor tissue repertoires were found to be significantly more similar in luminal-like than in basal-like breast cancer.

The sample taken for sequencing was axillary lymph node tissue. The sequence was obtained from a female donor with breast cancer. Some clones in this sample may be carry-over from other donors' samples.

DNA sequence: TGTGCCAGCAGCTTGGGGAGAGCAGCGGGAGGGTCCTACGAGCAGTACTTC. It encodes CASSLGRAAGGSYEQYF. The rearrangement combines TRBV5-4 with TRBJ2-7; TRBD2 agrees with 10 junctional bases. The V end gives up 0 bases and the J end 1 base, leaving 7 bases in the junction not matched to a gene. The CDR3 covers 17 residues, taking in both the cysteine and the phenylalanine. Solely the CDR3 DNA is kept, with 51 bases framed from the first base. CDR1 and CDR2 are read off the germline V gene (reference sequence) as SGHNT and YYREEE.